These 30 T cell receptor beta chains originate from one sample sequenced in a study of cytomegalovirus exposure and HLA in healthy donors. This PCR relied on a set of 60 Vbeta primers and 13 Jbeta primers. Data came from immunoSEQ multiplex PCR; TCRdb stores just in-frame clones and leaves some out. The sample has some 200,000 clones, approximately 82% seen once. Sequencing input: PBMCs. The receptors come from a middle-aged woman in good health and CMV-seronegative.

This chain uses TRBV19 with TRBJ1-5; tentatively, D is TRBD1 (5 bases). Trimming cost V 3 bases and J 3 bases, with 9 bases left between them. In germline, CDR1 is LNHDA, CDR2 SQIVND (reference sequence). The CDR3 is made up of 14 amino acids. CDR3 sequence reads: CASSIGAVNQPQHF. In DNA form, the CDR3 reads TGTGCCAGTAGTATTGGGGCAGTCAATCAGCCCCAGCATTTT.

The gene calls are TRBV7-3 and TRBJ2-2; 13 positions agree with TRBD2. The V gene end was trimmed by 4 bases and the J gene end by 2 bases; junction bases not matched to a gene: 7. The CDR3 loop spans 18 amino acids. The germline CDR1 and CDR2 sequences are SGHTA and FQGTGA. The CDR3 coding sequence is TGTGCCAGCAGCTCTATCGGACTAGCGGGGGCCAACACCGGGGAGCTGTTTTTT. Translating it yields CASSSIGLAGANTGELFF.

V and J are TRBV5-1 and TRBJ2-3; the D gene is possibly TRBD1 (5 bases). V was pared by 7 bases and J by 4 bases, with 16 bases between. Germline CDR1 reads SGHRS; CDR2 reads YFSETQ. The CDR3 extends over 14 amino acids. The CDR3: CASGPGRAADTQYF. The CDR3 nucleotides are TGCGCCAGCGGTCCAGGGCGAGCTGCAGATACGCAGTATTTT.

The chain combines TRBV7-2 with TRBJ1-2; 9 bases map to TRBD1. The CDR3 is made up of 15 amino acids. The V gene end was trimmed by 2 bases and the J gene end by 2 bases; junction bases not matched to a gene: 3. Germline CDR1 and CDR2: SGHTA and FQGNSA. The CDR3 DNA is TGTGCCAGCAGCTTAACTGACAGGGGGAACTATGGCTACACCTTC. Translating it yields CASSLTDRGNYGYTF.

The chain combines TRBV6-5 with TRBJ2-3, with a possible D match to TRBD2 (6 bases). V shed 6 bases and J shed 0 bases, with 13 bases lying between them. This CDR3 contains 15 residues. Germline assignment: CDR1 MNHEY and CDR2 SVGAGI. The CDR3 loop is CASRRGIVSTDTQYF. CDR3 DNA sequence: TGTGCCAGCAGACGGGGGATCGTTAGCACAGATACGCAGTATTTT.

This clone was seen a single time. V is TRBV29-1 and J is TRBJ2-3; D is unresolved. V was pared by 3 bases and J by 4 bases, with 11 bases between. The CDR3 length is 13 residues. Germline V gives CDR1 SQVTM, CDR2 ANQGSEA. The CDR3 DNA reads TGCAGCGTTGAGAAAGTAGAGTCAGATACGCAGTATTTT. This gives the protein CSVEKVESDTQYF.

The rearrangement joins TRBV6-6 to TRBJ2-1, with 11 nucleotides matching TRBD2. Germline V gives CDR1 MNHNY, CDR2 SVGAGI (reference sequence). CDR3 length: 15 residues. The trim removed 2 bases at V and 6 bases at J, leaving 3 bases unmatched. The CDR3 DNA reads TGTGCCAGCAGTTACACGGGACTAGCGGCCAATGAGCAGTTCTTC. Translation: CASSYTGLAANEQFF.

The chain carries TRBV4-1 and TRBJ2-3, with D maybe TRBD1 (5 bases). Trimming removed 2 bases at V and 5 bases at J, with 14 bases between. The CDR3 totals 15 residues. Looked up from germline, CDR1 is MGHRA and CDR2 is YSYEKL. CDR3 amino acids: CASSQPTDTQDTQYF. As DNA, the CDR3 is TGCGCCAGCAGCCAACCGACAGATACGCAAGATACGCAGTATTTT.

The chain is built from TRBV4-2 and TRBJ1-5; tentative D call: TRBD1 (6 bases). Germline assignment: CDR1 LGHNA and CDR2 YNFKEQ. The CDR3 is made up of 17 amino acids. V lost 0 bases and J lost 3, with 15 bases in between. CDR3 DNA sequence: TGTGCCAGCAGCCAAGATTTTGGGCAGGGGTACAATCAGCCCCAGCATTTT. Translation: CASSQDFGQGYNQPQHF.

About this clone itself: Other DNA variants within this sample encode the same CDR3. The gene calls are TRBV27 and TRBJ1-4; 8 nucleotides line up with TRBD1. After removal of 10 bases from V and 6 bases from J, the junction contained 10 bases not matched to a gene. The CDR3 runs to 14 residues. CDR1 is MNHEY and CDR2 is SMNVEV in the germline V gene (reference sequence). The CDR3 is CATSRTGRYEKLFF. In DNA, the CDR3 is TGTGCCACTTCCCGGACAGGGAGATATGAAAAACTGTTTTTT.

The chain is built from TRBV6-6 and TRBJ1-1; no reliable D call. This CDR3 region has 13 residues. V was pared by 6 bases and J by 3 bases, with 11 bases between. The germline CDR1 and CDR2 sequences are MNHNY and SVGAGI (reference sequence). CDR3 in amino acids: CASRGRTDTEAFF. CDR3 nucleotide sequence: TGTGCCAGCAGGGGGAGGACGGACACTGAAGCTTTCTTT.

CDR3 protein: CAWSSPGGNPALHF. The DNA of the CDR3 is TGTGCCTGGAGTTCACCTGGTGGCAATCCAGCCCTCCACTTT. The rearrangement links TRBV30 to TRBJ1-6; no reliable D call. Trimming took off 2 bases at V and 14 bases at J, with 19 bases between the two ends. Germline V gene sequence: CDR1 GTSNPN, CDR2 SVGIG (reference sequence). CDR3 size: 14 residues.

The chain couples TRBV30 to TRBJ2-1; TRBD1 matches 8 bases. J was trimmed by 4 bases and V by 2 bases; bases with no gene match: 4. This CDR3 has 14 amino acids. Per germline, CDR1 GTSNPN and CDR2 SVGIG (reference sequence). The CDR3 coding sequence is TGTGCCTGGAGTTCTGACAGGGGATACAATGAGCAGTTCTTC. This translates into CAWSSDRGYNEQFF. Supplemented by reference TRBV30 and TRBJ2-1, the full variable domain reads SQTIHQWPATLVQPVGSPLSLECTVEGTSNPNLYWYRQAAGRGLQLLFYSVGIGQISSEVPQNLSASRPQDRQFILSSKKLLLSDSGFYLCAWSSDRGYNEQFFGPGTRLTVL.

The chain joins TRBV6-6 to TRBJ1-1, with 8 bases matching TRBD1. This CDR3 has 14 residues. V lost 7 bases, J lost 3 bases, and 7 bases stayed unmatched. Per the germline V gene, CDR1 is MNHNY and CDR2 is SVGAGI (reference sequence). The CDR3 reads CASKVQGAYTEAFF. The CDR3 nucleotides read TGTGCCAGCAAGGTTCAGGGGGCTTACACTGAAGCTTTCTTT.

The CDR3 DNA reads as TGTGCCAGCAGCGTAGCGGTGCGGGGGCGCACAGATACGCAGTATTTT. This encodes CASSVAVRGRTDTQYF. V gene TRBV9 combines with J gene TRBJ2-3, with a weak D call TRBD2 (7 bases). Trimming cost V 0 bases and J 1 base, with 12 bases left between them. The CDR3 covers 16 residues. Germline V lookup: CDR1 SGDLS, CDR2 YYNGEE. Complete variable domain (other parts from reference TRBV9 and TRBJ2-3): DSGVTQTPKHLITATGQRVTLRCSPRSGDLSVYWYQQSLDQGLQFLIQYYNGEERAKGNILERFSAQQFPDLHSELNLSSLELGDSALYFCASSVAVRGRTDTQYFGPGTRLTVL.

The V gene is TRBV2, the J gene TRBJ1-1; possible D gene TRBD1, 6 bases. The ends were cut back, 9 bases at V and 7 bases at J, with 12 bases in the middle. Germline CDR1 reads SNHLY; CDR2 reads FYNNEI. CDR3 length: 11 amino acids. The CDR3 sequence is CASKYRDEAFF. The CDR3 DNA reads TGTGCCAGTAAATACAGGGATGAAGCTTTCTTT.

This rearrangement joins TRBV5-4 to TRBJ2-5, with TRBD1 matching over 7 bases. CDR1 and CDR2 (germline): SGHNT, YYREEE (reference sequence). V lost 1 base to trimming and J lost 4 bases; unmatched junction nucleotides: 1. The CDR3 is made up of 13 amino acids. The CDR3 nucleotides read TGTGCCAGCAGCTTGACAGGGGCAGAGACCCAGTACTTC. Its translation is CASSLTGAETQYF.

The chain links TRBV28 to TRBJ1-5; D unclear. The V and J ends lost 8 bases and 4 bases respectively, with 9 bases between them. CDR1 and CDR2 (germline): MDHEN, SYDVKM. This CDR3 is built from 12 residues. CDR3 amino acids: CASLEPNQPQHF. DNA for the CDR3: TGTGCCAGCCTGGAGCCAAATCAGCCCCAGCATTTT.

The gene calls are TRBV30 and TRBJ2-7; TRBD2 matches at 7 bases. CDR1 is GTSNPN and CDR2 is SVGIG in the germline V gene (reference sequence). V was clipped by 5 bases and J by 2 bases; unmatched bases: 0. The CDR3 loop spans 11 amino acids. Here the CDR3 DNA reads TGTGCCTGGGGGGGGGCCTACGAGCAGTACTTC. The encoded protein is CAWGGAYEQYF.

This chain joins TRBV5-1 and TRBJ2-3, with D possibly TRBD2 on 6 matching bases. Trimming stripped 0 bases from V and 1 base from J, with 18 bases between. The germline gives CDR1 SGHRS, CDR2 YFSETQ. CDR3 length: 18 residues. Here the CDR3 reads CASSLGALATRGTDTQYF. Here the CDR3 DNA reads TGCGCCAGCAGCTTGGGAGCCCTAGCGACCAGGGGCACAGATACGCAGTATTTT.

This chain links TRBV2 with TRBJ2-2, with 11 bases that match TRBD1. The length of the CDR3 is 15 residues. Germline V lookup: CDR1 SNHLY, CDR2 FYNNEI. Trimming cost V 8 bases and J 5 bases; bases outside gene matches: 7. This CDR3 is CASGGGTGGTGELFF. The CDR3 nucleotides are TGTGCCAGCGGAGGGGGGACAGGGGGGACCGGGGAGCTGTTTTTT.

Here the CDR3 DNA reads TGTGCTAGTGGTTTGGTAAGGGGCCCGAGGAATTCACCCCTCCACTTT. This translates into CASGLVRGPRNSPLHF. The rearrangement joins TRBV12-5 to TRBJ1-6, with a tentative D call TRBD1 (5 bases). CDR1 LGHNT and CDR2 FRNRAP come from the germline V gene. Trimming shortened V by 0 bases and J by 7 bases, and 13 bases separated the two germline ends. This CDR3 is built from 16 residues.

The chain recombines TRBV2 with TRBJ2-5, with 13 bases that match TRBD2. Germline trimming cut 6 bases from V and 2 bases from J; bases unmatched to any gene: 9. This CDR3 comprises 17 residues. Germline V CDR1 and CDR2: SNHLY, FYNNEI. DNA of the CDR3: TGTGCCAGCAGACATCCGACTAGCGGGGGGCTACAAGAGACCCAGTACTTC. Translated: CASRHPTSGGLQETQYF. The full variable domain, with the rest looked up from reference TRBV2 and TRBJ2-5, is EPEVTQTPSHQVTQMGQEVILRCVPISNHLYFYWYRQILGQKVEFLVSFYNNEISEKSEIFDDQFSVERPDGSNFTLKIRSTKLEDSAMYFCASRHPTSGGLQETQYFGPGTRLLVL.

In DNA, the CDR3 is TGTGCCACCAGCAGGTTACCGGGACAGGAACGTGAAAAACTGTTTTTT. Translation gives CATSRLPGQEREKLFF. The J gene is TRBJ1-4, the V gene TRBV15, with 8 positions matching TRBD1. V lost 3 bases to trimming and J lost 7 bases; unmatched junction nucleotides: 10. Per germline, CDR1 LNHNV and CDR2 YYDKDF (reference sequence). The CDR3 contains 16 residues.

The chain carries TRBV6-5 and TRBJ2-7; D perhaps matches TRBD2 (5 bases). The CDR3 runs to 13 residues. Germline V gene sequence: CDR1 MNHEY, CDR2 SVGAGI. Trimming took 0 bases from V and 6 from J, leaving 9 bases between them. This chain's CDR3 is CASSYSGGAEQYF. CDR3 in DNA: TGTGCCAGCAGTTACTCAGGAGGTGCCGAGCAGTACTTC.

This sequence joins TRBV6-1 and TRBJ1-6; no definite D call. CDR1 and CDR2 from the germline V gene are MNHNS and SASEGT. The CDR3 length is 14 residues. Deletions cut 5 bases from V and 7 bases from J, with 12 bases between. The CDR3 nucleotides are TGTGCCAGCAGTACACGGCGGGCGAATTCACCCCTCCACTTT. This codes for CASSTRRANSPLHF.

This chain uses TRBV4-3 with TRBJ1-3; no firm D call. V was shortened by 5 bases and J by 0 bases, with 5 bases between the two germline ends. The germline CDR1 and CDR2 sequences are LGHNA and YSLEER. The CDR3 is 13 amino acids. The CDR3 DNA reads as TGCGCCAGCAGCTCGAGCTCTGGAAACACCATATATTTT. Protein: CASSSSSGNTIYF.

CDR3 protein: CASSSSGLGYTF. The CDR3 DNA reads TGTGCCAGCAGCTCCTCAGGGTTAGGCTACACCTTC. The rearrangement joins TRBV7-2 to TRBJ1-2, with TRBD1 as a possible D gene (5 bases). This CDR3 region has 12 residues. Germline V gives CDR1 SGHTA, CDR2 FQGNSA. The germline V and J ends were trimmed by 4 bases and 8 bases, with 11 bases remaining between them.

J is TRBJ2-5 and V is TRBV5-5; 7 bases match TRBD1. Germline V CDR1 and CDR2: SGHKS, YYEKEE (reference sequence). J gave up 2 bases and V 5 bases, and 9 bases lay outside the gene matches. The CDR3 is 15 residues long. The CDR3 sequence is CASSSSQGEQETQYF. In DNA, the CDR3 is TGTGCCAGCAGTTCTAGCCAGGGGGAGCAAGAGACCCAGTACTTC.

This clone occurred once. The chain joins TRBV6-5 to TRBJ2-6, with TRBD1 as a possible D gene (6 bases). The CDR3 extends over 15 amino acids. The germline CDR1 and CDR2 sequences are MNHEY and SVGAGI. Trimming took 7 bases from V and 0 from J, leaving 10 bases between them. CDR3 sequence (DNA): TGTGCCAGCAAATTACAGGGCTCTGGGGCCAACGTCCTGACTTTC. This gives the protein CASKLQGSGANVLTF.